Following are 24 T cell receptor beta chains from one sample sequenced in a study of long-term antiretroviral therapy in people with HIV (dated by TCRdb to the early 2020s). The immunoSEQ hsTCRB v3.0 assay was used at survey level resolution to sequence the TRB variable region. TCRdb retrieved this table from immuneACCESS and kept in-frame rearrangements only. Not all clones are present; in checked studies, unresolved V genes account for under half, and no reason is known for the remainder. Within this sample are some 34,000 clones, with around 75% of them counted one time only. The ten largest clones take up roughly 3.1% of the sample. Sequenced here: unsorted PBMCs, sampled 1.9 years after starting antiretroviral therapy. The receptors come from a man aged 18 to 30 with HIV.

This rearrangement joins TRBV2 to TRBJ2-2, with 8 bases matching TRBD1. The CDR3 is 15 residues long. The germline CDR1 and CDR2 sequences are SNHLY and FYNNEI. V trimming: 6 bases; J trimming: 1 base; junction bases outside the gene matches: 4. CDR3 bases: TGTGCCAGCAGGCCCGGGACAGGGAACACCGGGGAGCTGTTTTTT. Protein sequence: CASRPGTGNTGELFF.

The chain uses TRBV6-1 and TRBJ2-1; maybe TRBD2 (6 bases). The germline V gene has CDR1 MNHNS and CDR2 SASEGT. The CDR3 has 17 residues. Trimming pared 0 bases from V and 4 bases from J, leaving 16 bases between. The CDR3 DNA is TGTGCCAGCAGTGAAGCTCCTAGCGAAGGAAGATACAATGAGCAGTTCTTC. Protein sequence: CASSEAPSEGRYNEQFF.

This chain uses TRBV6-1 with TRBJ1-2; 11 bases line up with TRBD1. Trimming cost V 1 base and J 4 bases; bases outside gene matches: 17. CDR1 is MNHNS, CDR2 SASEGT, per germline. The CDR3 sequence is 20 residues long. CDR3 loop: CASSEVFGGTGGLRGYGYTF. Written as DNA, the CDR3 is TGTGCCAGCAGTGAAGTTTTTGGCGGGACAGGGGGTCTGAGGGGCTATGGCTACACCTTC.

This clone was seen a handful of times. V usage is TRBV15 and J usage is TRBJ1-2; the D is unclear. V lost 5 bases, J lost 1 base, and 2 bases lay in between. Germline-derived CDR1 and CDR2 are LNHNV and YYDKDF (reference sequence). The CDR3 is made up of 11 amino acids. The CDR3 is CATSHNYGYTF. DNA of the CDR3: TGTGCCACCAGCCATAACTATGGCTACACCTTC.

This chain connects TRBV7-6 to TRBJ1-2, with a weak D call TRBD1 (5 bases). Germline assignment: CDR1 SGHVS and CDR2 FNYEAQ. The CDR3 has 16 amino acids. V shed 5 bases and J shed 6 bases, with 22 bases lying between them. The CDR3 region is CASSPTSGTPLDGYTF. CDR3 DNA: TGTGCCAGCAGCCCTACGTCAGGGACCCCATTAGATGGCTACACCTTC.

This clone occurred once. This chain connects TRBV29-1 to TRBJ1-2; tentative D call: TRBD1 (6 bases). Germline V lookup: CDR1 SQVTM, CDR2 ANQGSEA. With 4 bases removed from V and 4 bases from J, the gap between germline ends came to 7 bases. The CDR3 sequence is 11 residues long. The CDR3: CSVVGGYGYTF. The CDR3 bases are TGCAGCGTTGTAGGGGGCTATGGCTACACCTTC. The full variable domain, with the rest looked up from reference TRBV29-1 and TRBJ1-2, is SAVISQKPSRDICQRGTSLTIQCQVDSQVTMMFWYRQQPGQSLTLIATANQGSEATYESGFVIDKFPISRPNLTFSTLTVSNMSPEDSSIYLCSVVGGYGYTFGSGTRLTVV.

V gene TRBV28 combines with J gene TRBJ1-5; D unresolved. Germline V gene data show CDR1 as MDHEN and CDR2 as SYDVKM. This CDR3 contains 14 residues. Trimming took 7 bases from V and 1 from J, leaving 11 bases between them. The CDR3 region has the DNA TGTGCCAGCACCCCAATTCAGAGCAATCAGCCCCAGCATTTT. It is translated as CASTPIQSNQPQHF.

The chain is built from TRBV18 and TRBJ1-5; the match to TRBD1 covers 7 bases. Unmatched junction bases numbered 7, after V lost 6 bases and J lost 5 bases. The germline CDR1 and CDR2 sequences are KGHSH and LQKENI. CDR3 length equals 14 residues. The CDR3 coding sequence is TGTGCCAGCTCGAAGGGGGCGCTTGATCAGCCCCAGCATTTT. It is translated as CASSKGALDQPQHF.

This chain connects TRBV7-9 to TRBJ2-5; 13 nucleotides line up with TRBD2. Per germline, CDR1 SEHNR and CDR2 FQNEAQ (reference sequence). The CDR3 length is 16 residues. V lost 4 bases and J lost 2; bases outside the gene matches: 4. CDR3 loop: CASSSTSGGVQETQYF. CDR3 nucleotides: TGTGCCAGCAGCTCAACTAGCGGGGGGGTTCAAGAGACCCAGTACTTC.

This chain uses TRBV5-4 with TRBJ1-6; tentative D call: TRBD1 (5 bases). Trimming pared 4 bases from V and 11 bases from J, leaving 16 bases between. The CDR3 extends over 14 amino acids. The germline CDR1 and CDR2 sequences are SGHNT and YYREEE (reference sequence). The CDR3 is CASSLQGIEAPLHF. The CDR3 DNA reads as TGTGCCAGCAGCCTGCAGGGTATCGAGGCACCCCTCCACTTT. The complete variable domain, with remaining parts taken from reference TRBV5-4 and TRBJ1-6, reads ETGVTQSPTHLIKTRGQQVTLRCSSQSGHNTVSWYQQALGQGPQFIFQYYREEENGRGNFPPRFSGLQFPNYSSELNVNALELDDSALYLCASSLQGIEAPLHFGNGTRLTVT.

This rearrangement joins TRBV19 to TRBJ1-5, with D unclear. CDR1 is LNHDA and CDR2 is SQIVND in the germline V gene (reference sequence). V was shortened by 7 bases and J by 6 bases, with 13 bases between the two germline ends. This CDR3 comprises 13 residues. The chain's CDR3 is CASTIRAGQPQHF. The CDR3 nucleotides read TGTGCCAGTACCATTCGGGCTGGTCAGCCCCAGCATTTT. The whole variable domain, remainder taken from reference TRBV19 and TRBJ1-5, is DGGITQSPKYLFRKEGQNVTLSCEQNLNHDAMYWYRQDPGQGLRLIYYSQIVNDFQKGDIAEGYSVSREKKESFPLTVTSAQKNPTAFYLCASTIRAGQPQHFGDGTRLSIL.

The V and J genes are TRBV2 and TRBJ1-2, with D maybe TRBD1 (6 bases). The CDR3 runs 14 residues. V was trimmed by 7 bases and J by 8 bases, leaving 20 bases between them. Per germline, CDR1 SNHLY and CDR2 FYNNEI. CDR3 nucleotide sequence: TGTGCCAGCACCAAGGGGGGGGCAGTTGAGGGCTACACCTTC. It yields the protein CASTKGGAVEGYTF.

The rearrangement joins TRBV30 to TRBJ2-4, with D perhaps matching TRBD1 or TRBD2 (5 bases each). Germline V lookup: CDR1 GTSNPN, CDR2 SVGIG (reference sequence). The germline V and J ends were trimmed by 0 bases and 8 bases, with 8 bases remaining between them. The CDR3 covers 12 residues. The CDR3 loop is CAWSVRGDIQYF. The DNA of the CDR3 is TGTGCCTGGAGTGTACGGGGCGACATTCAGTACTTC. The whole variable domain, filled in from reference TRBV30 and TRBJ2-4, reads SQTIHQWPATLVQPVGSPLSLECTVEGTSNPNLYWYRQAAGRGLQLLFYSVGIGQISSEVPQNLSASRPQDRQFILSSKKLLLSDSGFYLCAWSVRGDIQYFGAGTRLSVL.

The CDR3 coding sequence is TGTGCCAGCAGCTTACCCAAGGACTGGACCAATGAGCAGTTCTTC. It translates to CASSLPKDWTNEQFF. The chain recombines TRBV7-9 with TRBJ2-1; D is perhaps TRBD2 (5 bases). V was trimmed by 2 bases and J by 6 bases, leaving 14 bases between them. The CDR3 runs 15 residues. The germline gives CDR1 SEHNR, CDR2 FQNEAQ (reference sequence).

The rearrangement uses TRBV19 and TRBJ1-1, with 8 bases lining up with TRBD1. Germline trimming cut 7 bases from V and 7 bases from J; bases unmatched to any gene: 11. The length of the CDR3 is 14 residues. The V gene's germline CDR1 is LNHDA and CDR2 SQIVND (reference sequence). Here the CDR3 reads CASTLGTGPFEAFF. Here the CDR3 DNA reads TGTGCCAGTACACTCGGGACAGGCCCATTTGAAGCTTTCTTT.

Here the CDR3 reads CASSFHSGANVLTF. The CDR3 DNA sequence: TGTGCCAGCAGTTTTCACTCTGGGGCCAACGTCCTGACTTTC. The rearrangement links TRBV28 to TRBJ2-6; D gene unclear. The CDR3 is 14 residues long. The germline V gene encodes CDR1 MDHEN and CDR2 SYDVKM. V lost 3 bases, J lost 0 bases, and 3 bases lay in between.

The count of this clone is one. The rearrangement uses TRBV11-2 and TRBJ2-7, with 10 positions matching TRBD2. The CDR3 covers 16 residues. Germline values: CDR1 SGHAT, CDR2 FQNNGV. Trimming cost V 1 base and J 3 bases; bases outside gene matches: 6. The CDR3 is CASSLGSGGAFYEQYF. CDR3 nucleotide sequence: TGTGCCAGCAGCTTAGGGAGCGGGGGGGCCTTCTACGAGCAGTACTTC.

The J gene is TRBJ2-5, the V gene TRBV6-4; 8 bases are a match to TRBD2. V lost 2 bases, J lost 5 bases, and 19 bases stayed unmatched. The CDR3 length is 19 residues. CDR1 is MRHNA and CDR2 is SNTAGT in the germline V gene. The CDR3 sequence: CASSDGRGGPRSQSETQYF. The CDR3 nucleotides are TGTGCCAGCAGTGACGGTCGCGGGGGGCCACGCTCTCAGTCGGAGACCCAGTACTTC.

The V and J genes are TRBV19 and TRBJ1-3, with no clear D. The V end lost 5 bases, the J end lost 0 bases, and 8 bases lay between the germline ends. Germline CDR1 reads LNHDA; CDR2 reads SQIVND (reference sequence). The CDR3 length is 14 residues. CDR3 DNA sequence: TGTGCCAGTAGTTCCGGATTCTCTGGAAACACCATATATTTT. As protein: CASSSGFSGNTIYF.

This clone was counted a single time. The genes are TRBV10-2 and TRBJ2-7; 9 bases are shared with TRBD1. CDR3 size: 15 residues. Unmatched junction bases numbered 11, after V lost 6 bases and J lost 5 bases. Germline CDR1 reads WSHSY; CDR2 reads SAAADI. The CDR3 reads CASSQPGTGWDEQYF. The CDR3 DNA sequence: TGCGCCAGCAGCCAGCCAGGGACAGGGTGGGACGAGCAGTACTTC.

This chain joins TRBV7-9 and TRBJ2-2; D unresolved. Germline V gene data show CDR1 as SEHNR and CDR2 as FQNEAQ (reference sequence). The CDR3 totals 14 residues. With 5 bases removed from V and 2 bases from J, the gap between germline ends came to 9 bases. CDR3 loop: CASSLGSNTGELFF. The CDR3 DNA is TGTGCCAGCAGCCTCGGAAGTAACACCGGGGAGCTGTTTTTT.

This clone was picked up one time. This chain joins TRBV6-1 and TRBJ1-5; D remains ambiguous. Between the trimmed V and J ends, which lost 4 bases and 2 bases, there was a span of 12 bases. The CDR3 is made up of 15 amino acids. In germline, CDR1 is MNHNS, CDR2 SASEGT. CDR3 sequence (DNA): TGTGCCAGCAGTGCGGAGGACGGAGGCAATCAGCCCCAGCATTTT. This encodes CASSAEDGGNQPQHF.

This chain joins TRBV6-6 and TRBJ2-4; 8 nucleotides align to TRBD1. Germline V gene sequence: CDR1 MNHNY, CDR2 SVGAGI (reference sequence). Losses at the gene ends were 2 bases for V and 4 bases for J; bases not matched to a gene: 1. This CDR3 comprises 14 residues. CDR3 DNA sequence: TGTGCCAGCAGTTACACAGGGGGGAAAAACATTCAGTACTTC. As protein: CASSYTGGKNIQYF.

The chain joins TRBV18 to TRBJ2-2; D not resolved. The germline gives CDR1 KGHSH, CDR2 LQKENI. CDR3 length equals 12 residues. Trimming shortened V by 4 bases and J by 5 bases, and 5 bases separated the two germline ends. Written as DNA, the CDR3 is TGTGCCAGCTCACAACGGACCGGGGAGCTGTTTTTT. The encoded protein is CASSQRTGELFF.